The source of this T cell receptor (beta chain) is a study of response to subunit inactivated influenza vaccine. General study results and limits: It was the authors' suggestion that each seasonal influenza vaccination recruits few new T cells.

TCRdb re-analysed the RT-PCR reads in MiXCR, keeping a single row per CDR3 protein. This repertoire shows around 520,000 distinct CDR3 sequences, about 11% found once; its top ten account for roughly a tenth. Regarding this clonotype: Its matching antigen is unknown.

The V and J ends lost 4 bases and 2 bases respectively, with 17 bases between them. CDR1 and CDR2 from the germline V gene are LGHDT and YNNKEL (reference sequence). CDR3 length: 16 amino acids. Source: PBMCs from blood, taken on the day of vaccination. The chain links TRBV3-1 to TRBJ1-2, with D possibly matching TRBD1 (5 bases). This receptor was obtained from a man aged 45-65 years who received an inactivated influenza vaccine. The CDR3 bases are TGTGCCAGCAGCCCTTCTTTGTCAGGGTTAAACTATGGCTACACCTTC. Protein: CASSPSLSGLNYGYTF.